This TCR beta chain was captured in a study of control samples from healthy donors and cancer patients. Some clones are missing from TCRdb's copy, which holds only in-frame ones; the method was immunoSEQ multiplex PCR. The table lists more than 150,000 clones, around 93% of them singletons. This CDR3 contains 16 residues. The V gene lost 6 bases and the J gene lost 3 bases, with 18 bases spanning the gap. Germline V CDR1 and CDR2: MDHEN, SYDVKM. The chain recombines TRBV28 with TRBJ2-1, with D tentatively TRBD1 or TRBD2 (6 bases each). Specimen: blood. The sequence came from a man aged 18 to 30 in good health. The CDR3, as DNA: TGTGCCAGCAGCCTAACACCAGGGGAGGACTACAATGAGCAGTTCTTC. Residues: CASSLTPGEDYNEQFF.